This T cell receptor (beta chain) was captured in a study of shared T cell receptors in the human thymus (dated by TCRdb to the early 2020s). In the study overall: The study investigated the way shared, self-reactive T-cell receptor alpha chains are produced in the human thymus.

As regards this clone: The antigen it recognizes is unknown. No base qualities exist here, and no much larger clone lies one base off it.

For CDR1 and CDR2, the germline V gene lists SGDLS and YYNGEE. Measured from the cysteine to the phenylalanine, the CDR3 is 17 residues long. The sequence is cut down to CDR3 DNA, 51 bases in frame from base 1. The V end gives up 3 bases and the J end 2 bases, leaving 6 bases in the junction not matched to a gene. The library was prepared using the immunoSEQ multiplex PCR assay. The table comes from immuneACCESS by way of TCRdb, which keeps in-frame sequences with V and J called. Part of the clones is missing from these tables; in studies checked, under half for an unresolved V gene and the rest for unknown reasons. Present in this sample are approximately 730,000 clones, approximately 85% of which were seen just once. The ten most abundant clones make up roughly 0.01% of the sample. Separately, the same data were catalogued under a study of human thymus T cells. That second report states: Immunologically healthy infants undergoing open corrective cardiac surgery for congenital heart defects in Finland were used as donors. Thymus tissue was obtained as surgical resects removed during corrective cardiac surgery. Biased V and J gene segment usage appeared to be present in both thymic and peripheral blood repertoires. The related research reported highly overlapping thymic TCR repertoires among unrelated individuals. The study used fewer than ten infant thymus samples plus four related peripheral blood samples to characterize TCR alpha and beta repertoires. Donor ages ranging from roughly 6 to 244 days were recorded, and more than 5 male and a couple of female infants were included in the cohort. Thymocytes were freed from the tissue by mechanical means and kept at -70 degrees C as pellets of roughly 8.5-31 million cells. Genomic DNA was extracted from frozen cell pellets with a QIAsymphony instrument. Using the immunoSEQ multiplex PCR assay, the TCRB and TCRAD loci were amplified from a standardized quantity of quality-controlled genomic DNA. The amplicons spanned the V(D)J region and were long enough to cover the CDR3 and allow V and J genes to be identified. Through the commercial immunoSEQ service, the amplicons were sequenced on an Illumina platform. Primer bias and sequencing errors were corrected as previously described, and TCRAD and TCRB were defined on the basis of the IMGT database. The repertoires were analysed using immunoSEQ Analyzer 3.0 and VDJTools for basic statistics, V/J segment usage, diversity estimates, rarefaction and pairwise overlap. Diversity was estimated using the Chao1, ChaoE, Efron-Thisted, Shannon and inverse Simpson indices, and was also estimated on datasets down-sampled to the size of the smallest sample. Repertoire overlap used strict matching of CDR3 nucleotide sequence, V gene and J gene, with Jaccard-based multidimensional scaling clustering. On average, about 810,000 unique TCRB clonotypes were obtained from thymus samples, compared with 70,000 to 90,000 from blood samples.

The rearranged segments are TRBV9 and TRBJ2-6, with TRBD1 matching 9 junction bases. This TCR derives from a girl under two years old with a congenital heart defect. Donor details come from another sample of the same person, matched by shared clones. Sequenced sample: thymocytes. This receptor carries the CDR3 CASSERQGGAGANVLTF. The bases read TGTGCCAGCAGCGAAAGACAGGGGGGGGCTGGGGCCAACGTCCTGACTTTC. Beyond the CDR3, the reference TRBV9 and TRBJ2-6 genes provide the residues; the full variable domain reads: DSGVTQTPKHLITATGQRVTLRCSPRSGDLSVYWYQQSLDQGLQFLIQYYNGEERAKGNILERFSAQQFPDLHSELNLSSLELGDSALYFCASSERQGGAGANVLTFGAGSRLTVL.